This T cell receptor (beta chain) was found in a study of CXCR3-negative and CXCR3-positive naive CD8 T cells. Study summary: Collectively, the libraries yielded 140 million or so TRB reads in total, at about 1.5 +/- 0.3 million per library. Study-wide results and limits: Naive CXCR3-negative and CXCR3-positive cells had similar TRBV-TRBJ usage; memory differed. Diversity in memory CD8+ cells fell much lower than the comparably high levels seen in both naive subsets.

Approximately 320,000 cells per CD8+ T cell subset were flow-sorted in triplicate. Worth noting for this clonotype: The antigen is not known.

The method, 5' RACE with UMI labels, was used to prepare the TRB cDNA libraries. TCRdb reworked the 5' RACE reads into one entry per CDR3 protein, no DNA. The specimen's table records around 52,000 distinct CDR3 sequences. Germline assignment: CDR1 SGHTA and CDR2 FQGTGA. CDR3 length equals 15 residues. Sequences were obtained from memory CD8+ T cells from blood. The clonotype originates from a human donor in good health. Some clones in this sample may be carry-over from other donors' samples. The V call is TRBV7-3, the J call TRBJ1-4. The CDR3 is CASSLRGSPNEKLFF. The variable domain in full, with the rest retrieved from reference TRBV7-3 and TRBJ1-4, is GAGVSQTPSNKVTEKGKYVELRCDPISGHTALYWYRQSLGQGPEFLIYFQGTGAADDSGLPNDRFFAVRPEGSVSTLKIQRTERGDSAVYLCASSLRGSPNEKLFFGSGTQLSVL.